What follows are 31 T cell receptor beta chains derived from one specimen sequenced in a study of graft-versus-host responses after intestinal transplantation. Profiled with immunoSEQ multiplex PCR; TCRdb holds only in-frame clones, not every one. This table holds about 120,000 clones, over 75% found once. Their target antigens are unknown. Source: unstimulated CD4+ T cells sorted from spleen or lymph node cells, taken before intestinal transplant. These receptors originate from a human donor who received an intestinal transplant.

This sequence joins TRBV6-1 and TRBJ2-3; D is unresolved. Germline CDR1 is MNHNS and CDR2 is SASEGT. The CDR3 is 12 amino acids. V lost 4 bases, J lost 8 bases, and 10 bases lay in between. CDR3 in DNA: TGTGCCAGCAGTGTTACAACGGGTACGCAGTATTTT. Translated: CASSVTTGTQYF.

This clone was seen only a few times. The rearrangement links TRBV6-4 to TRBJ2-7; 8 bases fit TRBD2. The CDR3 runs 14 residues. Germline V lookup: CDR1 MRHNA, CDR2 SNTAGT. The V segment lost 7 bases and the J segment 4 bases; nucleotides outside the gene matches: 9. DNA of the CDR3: TGTGCCAGCAAACTAGCGGTGTCAAAGTACGAGCAGTACTTC. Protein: CASKLAVSKYEQYF.

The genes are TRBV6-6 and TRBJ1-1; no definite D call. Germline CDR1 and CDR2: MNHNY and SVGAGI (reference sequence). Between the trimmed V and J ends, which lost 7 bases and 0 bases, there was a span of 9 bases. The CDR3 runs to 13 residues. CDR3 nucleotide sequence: TGTGCCAGCACCCGGAGGGTGAACACTGAAGCTTTCTTT. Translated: CASTRRVNTEAFF.

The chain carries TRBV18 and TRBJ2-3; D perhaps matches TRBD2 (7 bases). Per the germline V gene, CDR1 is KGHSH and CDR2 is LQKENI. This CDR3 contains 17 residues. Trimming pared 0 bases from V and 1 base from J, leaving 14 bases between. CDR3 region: CASSPPSLGGGTDTQYF. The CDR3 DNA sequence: TGTGCCAGCTCACCACCGAGTCTAGGGGGGGGCACAGATACGCAGTATTTT.

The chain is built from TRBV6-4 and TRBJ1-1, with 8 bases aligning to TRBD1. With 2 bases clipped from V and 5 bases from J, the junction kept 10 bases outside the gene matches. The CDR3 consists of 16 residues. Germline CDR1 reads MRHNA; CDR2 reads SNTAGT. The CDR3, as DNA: TGTGCCAGCAGTGACCCGAGCGGGACAGGTGGGACTGAAGCTTTCTTT. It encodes CASSDPSGTGGTEAFF.

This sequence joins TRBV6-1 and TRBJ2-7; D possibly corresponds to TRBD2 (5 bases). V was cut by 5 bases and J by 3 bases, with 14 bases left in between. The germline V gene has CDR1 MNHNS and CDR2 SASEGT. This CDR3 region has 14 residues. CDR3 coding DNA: TGTGCCAGCAGTTTGGCGGGTCTGAACTACGAGCAGTACTTC. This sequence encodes CASSLAGLNYEQYF.

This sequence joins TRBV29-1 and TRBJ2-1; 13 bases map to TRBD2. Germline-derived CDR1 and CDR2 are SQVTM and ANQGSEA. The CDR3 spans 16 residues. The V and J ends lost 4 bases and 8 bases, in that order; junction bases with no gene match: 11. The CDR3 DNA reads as TGCAGCGTTGTCAAACGGACTAGCGGGAGTTGGGATGAGCAGTTCTTC. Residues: CSVVKRTSGSWDEQFF.

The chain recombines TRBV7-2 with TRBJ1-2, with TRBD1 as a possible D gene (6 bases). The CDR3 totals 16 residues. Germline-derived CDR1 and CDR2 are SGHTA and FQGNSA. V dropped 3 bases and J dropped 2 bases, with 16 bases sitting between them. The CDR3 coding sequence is TGTGCCAGCAGCTTGAAGGTACGGCAGGGGAACTATGGCTACACCTTC. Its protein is CASSLKVRQGNYGYTF.

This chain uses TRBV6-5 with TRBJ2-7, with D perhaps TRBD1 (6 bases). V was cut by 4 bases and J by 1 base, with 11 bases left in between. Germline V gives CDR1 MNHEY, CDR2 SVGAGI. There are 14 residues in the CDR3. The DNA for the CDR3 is TGTGCCAGCAGTTCGACAGGTTTTTCCTACGAGCAGTACTTC. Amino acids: CASSSTGFSYEQYF.

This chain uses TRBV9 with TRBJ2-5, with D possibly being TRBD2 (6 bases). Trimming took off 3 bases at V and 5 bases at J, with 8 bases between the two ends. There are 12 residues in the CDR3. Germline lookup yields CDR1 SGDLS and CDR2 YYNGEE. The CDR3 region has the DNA TGTGCCAGCAGCGCGGGGGAGGAGACCCAGTACTTC. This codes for CASSAGEETQYF.

This CDR3 is CASSLAPGASTDTQYF. The CDR3 DNA reads TGTGCCAGCAGCTTAGCGCCGGGAGCTAGCACAGATACGCAGTATTTT. The chain is built from TRBV7-2 and TRBJ2-3, with a possible D match to TRBD2 (6 bases). CDR3 length equals 16 residues. Trimming pared 0 bases from V and 0 bases from J, leaving 10 bases between. CDR1 and CDR2 (germline): SGHTA, FQGNSA.

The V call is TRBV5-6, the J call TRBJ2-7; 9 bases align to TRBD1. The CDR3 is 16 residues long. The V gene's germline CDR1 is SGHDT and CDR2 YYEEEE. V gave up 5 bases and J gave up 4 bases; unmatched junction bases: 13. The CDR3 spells CASSLAGTGRGYEQYF. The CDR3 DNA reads TGTGCCAGCAGTCTCGCCGGGACAGGGAGAGGGTACGAGCAGTACTTC.

The CDR3 coding sequence is TGTGCCAGCAGCACCTTAGCGTCAAACAATGAGCAGTTCTTC. This encodes CASSTLASNNEQFF. The chain carries TRBV9 and TRBJ2-1; D is possibly TRBD2 (5 bases). Trimming took off 4 bases at V and 5 bases at J, with 13 bases between the two ends. Germline V gives CDR1 SGDLS, CDR2 YYNGEE. CDR3 length: 14 residues.

The CDR3 DNA follows: TGTGCCATCAGTGTCCGGGGGGAGACTGAAGCTTTCTTT. As protein: CAISVRGETEAFF. The rearrangement links TRBV10-3 to TRBJ1-1; maybe TRBD1 (5 bases). CDR1 is ENHRY, CDR2 SYGVKD, per germline. The CDR3 consists of 13 residues. Trimming removed 4 bases at V and 5 bases at J, with 11 bases between.

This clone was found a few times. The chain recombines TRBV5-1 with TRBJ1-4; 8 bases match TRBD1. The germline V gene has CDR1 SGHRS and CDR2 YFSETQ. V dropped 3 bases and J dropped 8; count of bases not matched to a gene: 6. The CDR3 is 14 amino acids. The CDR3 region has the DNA TGCGCCAGCAGCTACTGGACAGGGTACGAAAAACTGTTTTTT. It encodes CASSYWTGYEKLFF.

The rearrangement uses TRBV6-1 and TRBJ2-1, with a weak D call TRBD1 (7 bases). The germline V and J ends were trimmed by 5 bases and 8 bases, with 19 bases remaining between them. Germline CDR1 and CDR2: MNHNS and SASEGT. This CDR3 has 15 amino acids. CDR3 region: CASSTDRAGRDEQFF. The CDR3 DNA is TGTGCCAGCAGTACAGACAGGGCCGGGAGAGATGAGCAGTTCTTC.

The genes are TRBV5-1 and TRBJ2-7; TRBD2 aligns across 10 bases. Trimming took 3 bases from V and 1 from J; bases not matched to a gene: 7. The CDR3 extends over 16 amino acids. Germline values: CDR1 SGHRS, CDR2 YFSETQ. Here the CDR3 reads CASSSPTSGVSYEQYF. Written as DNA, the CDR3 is TGCGCCAGCAGCTCCCCTACTAGCGGGGTTTCCTACGAGCAGTACTTC.

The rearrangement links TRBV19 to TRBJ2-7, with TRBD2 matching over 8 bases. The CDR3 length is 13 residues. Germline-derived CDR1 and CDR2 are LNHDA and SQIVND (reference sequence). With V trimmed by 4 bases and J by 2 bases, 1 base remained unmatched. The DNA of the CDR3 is TGTGCCAGTAGTACGGGACTAGCCTACGAGCAGTACTTC. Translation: CASSTGLAYEQYF.

Here the CDR3 DNA reads TGTGCCAGCAGTTGGTACAGCGGGTCGAACACAGATACGCAGTATTTT. Translated, it gives CASSWYSGSNTDTQYF. V gene TRBV6-5 combines with J gene TRBJ2-3; D may be TRBD2 (6 bases). The CDR3 is made up of 16 amino acids. V shed 4 bases and J shed 2 bases, with 16 bases lying between them. The germline V gene encodes CDR1 MNHEY and CDR2 SVGAGI.

Here the CDR3 reads CASSARSGTQYF. The CDR3 bases are TGTGCCAGCAGTGCGCGAAGTGGGACCCAGTACTTC. The chain joins TRBV7-2 to TRBJ2-5; D gene unclear. The CDR3 runs 12 residues. Looked up from germline, CDR1 is SGHTA and CDR2 is FQGNSA. V lost 6 bases, J lost 7 bases, and 12 bases lay in between.

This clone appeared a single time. DNA for the CDR3: TGTGCCAGCAGTTACGGGCAGACAAGCTACACCGGGGAGCTGTTTTTT. Its translation: CASSYGQTSYTGELFF. The gene calls are TRBV6-5 and TRBJ2-2; no definite D call. Trimming removed 2 bases from V and 3 bases from J, with 13 bases in between. The CDR3 has 16 residues. Germline V lookup: CDR1 MNHEY, CDR2 SVGAGI.

CDR3 loop: CASSLEGPGYGYTF. The CDR3 DNA reads as TGTGCCAGCAGCTTGGAGGGGCCCGGATATGGCTACACCTTC. The chain recombines TRBV7-9 with TRBJ1-2, with D possibly TRBD1 on 5 matching bases. Trimming removed 3 bases at V and 5 bases at J, with 13 bases between. The CDR3 sequence is 14 residues long. The germline V gene encodes CDR1 SEHNR and CDR2 FQNEAQ (reference sequence).

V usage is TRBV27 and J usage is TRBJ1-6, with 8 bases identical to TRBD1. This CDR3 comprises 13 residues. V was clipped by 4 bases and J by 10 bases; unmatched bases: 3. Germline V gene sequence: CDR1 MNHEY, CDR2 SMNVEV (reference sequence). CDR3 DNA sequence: TGTGCCAGCAGTTGGGGACAGGTGTCACCCCTCCACTTT. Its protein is CASSWGQVSPLHF.

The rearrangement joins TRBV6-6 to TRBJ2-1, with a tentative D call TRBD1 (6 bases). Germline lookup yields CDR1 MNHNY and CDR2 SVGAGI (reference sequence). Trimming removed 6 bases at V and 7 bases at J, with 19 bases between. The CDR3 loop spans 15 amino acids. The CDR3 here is CASRAQGRVGNEQFF. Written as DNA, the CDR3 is TGTGCCAGCAGGGCACAGGGTCGTGTGGGTAATGAGCAGTTCTTC.

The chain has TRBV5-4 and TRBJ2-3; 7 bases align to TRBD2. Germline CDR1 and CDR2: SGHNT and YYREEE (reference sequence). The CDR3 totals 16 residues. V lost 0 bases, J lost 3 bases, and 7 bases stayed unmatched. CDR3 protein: CASSLEGPGRTDTQYF. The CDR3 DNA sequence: TGTGCCAGCAGCTTGGAGGGGCCCGGGAGGACAGATACGCAGTATTTT. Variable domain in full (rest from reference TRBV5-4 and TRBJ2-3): ETGVTQSPTHLIKTRGQQVTLRCSSQSGHNTVSWYQQALGQGPQFIFQYYREEENGRGNFPPRFSGLQFPNYSSELNVNALELDDSALYLCASSLEGPGRTDTQYFGPGTRLTVL.

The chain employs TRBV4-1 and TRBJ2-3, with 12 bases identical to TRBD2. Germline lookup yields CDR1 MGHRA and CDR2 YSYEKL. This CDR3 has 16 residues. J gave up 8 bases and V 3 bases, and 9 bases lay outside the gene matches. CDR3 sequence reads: CASSHDRTSGAPTQYF. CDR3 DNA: TGCGCCAGCAGCCACGACCGGACTAGCGGGGCCCCTACGCAGTATTTT.

This CDR3 reads CASSSEPGTEAFF. CDR3 coding DNA: TGCGCCAGCAGTTCAGAGCCGGGCACTGAAGCTTTCTTT. The V call is TRBV5-1, the J call TRBJ1-1; D is uncertain. The CDR3 runs 13 residues. Germline CDR1 and CDR2: SGHRS and YFSETQ. Trimming took 5 bases from V and 4 from J, leaving 12 bases between them.

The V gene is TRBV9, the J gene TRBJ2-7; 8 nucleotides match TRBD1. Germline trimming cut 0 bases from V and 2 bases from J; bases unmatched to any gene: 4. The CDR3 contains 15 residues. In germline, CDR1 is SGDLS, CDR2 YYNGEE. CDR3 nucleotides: TGTGCCAGCAGCGTAGGCGGGACAGGTCCCTACGAGCAGTACTTC. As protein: CASSVGGTGPYEQYF.

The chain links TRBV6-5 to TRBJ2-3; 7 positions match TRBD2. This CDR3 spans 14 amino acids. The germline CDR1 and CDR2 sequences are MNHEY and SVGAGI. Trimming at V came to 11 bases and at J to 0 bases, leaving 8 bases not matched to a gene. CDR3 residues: CAGLADSSTDTQYF. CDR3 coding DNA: TGTGCCGGGCTAGCGGATTCTAGCACAGATACGCAGTATTTT.

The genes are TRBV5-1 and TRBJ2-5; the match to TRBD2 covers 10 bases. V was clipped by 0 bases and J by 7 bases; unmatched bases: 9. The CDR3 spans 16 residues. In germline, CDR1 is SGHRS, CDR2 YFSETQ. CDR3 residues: CASSLGPAGGLSTQYF. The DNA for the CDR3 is TGCGCCAGCAGCTTGGGTCCAGCGGGGGGGTTGTCGACCCAGTACTTC.

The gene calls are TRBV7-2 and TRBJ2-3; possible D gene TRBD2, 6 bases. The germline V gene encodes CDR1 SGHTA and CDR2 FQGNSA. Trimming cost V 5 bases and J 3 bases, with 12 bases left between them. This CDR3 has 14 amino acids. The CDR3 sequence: CASSGRAGTDTQYF. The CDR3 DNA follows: TGTGCCAGCAGCGGCAGGGCGGGGACAGATACGCAGTATTTT.